One sample yielded the 30 T cell receptor beta chains listed below, sequenced in a study of PD-L1 blockade in urothelial cancer. Clones were read by immunoSEQ multiplex PCR, and TCRdb kept only the in-frame ones, dropping some. The top ten hold about 1.9% of the sample, which has around 40,000 clones, 75% to 90% seen once. The sample consisted of PBMCs, taken around atezolizumab (anti-PD-L1) treatment. These TCRs come from a man aged 60-69 years with urothelial cancer.

This clone is a singleton in its sample. The V call is TRBV11-3, the J call TRBJ2-7, with D hard to call. CDR1 is SGHNT, CDR2 YENEEA, per germline. The CDR3 length is 12 residues. Trimming removed 5 bases at V and 3 bases at J, with 8 bases between. The CDR3 DNA follows: TGTGCCAGCAGCCCGGGTGGCTACGAGCAGTACTTC. This sequence encodes CASSPGGYEQYF.

V and J are TRBV19 and TRBJ1-4; possible D gene TRBD1, 5 bases. This CDR3 spans 16 amino acids. In germline, CDR1 is LNHDA, CDR2 SQIVND (reference sequence). Trimming took 3 bases from V and 2 from J, leaving 13 bases between them. CDR3 loop: CASSIVGRQTNEKLFF. The CDR3 bases are TGTGCCAGTAGTATCGTAGGAAGACAGACTAATGAAAAACTGTTTTTT.

The CDR3 loop is CASSSTPAGDYNEQFF. The CDR3 coding sequence is TGTGCCAGCAGTTCCACCCCAGCGGGAGACTACAATGAGCAGTTCTTC. The V and J genes are TRBV6-5 and TRBJ2-1; 8 bases agree with TRBD2. CDR1 and CDR2 from the germline V gene are MNHEY and SVGAGI. This CDR3 contains 16 residues. V lost 4 bases to trimming and J lost 3 bases; unmatched junction nucleotides: 8.

This rearrangement joins TRBV6-5 to TRBJ1-4, with a possible D match to TRBD1 (6 bases). Germline V gene data show CDR1 as MNHEY and CDR2 as SVGAGI. The CDR3 extends over 15 amino acids. Trimming took off 0 bases at V and 8 bases at J, with 13 bases between the two ends. CDR3 DNA: TGTGCCAGCAGTTACTCGAAACAGGGTGGGGAAAAACTGTTTTTT. Its protein product is CASSYSKQGGEKLFF.

The CDR3 is CASSVSGTGEQYF. The DNA of the CDR3 is TGTGCCAGCAGTGTTTCCGGGACTGGCGAGCAGTACTTC. This chain joins TRBV6-1 and TRBJ2-7; perhaps TRBD2 as D (6 bases). Germline CDR1 MNHNS, CDR2 SASEGT. Trimming took 4 bases from V and 6 from J, leaving 13 bases between them. CDR3 size: 13 residues.

The sample holds a few counts of this clone. This sequence joins TRBV7-2 and TRBJ2-7, with 11 nucleotides matching TRBD1. The V gene end was trimmed by 4 bases and the J gene end by 7 bases; junction bases not matched to a gene: 6. Germline CDR1 and CDR2: SGHTA and FQGNSA. This CDR3 has 14 residues. The CDR3 region has the DNA TGTGCCAGCAGCTCGAGGACAGGGGGCAAAGAGCAGTACTTC. It translates to CASSSRTGGKEQYF.

The chain joins TRBV2 to TRBJ1-5, with D unclear. CDR3 length equals 13 residues. Germline CDR1 reads SNHLY; CDR2 reads FYNNEI. The V and J ends lost 6 bases and 4 bases respectively, with 10 bases between them. Here the CDR3 DNA reads TGTGCCAGCAGCCCACAGAGTAATCAGCCCCAGCATTTT. Residues: CASSPQSNQPQHF.

The chain links TRBV14 to TRBJ2-7, with D possibly being TRBD2 (6 bases). This CDR3 comprises 15 residues. The V end lost 4 bases, the J end lost 7 bases, and 20 bases lay between the germline ends. The germline CDR1 and CDR2 sequences are SGHDN and FVKESK. This chain's CDR3 is CASSPIGGQAGEQYF. The CDR3 DNA reads TGTGCCAGCAGCCCCATCGGAGGGCAGGCGGGGGAGCAGTACTTC.

This clone was seen only a few times. The genes are TRBV7-3 and TRBJ1-1; the D gene is possibly TRBD1 (5 bases). The germline V and J ends were trimmed by 2 bases and 5 bases, with 12 bases remaining between them. This CDR3 spans 14 amino acids. Germline lookup yields CDR1 SGHTA and CDR2 FQGTGA. The chain's CDR3 is CASSLDQGGTEAFF. DNA of the CDR3: TGTGCCAGCAGCTTAGATCAGGGTGGGACTGAAGCTTTCTTT.

The chain uses TRBV5-6 and TRBJ2-1, with 7 bases lining up with TRBD1. Per the germline V gene, CDR1 is SGHDT and CDR2 is YYEEEE. The CDR3 runs to 14 residues. With V trimmed by 3 bases and J by 4 bases, 4 bases remained unmatched. The CDR3 reads CASSSGQVYNEQFF. The CDR3 DNA sequence: TGTGCCAGCAGCTCCGGACAGGTATACAATGAGCAGTTCTTC.

The chain uses TRBV7-3 and TRBJ2-1; 11 nucleotides align to TRBD2. The CDR3 contains 15 residues. CDR1 SGHTA and CDR2 FQGTGA come from the germline V gene. V lost 3 bases, J lost 8 bases, and 6 bases stayed unmatched. CDR3 loop: CASSFSSGGHHEQFF. The CDR3 coding sequence is TGTGCCAGCAGCTTCTCTAGCGGGGGGCACCATGAGCAGTTCTTC.

V usage is TRBV6-1 and J usage is TRBJ1-5, with D possibly matching TRBD1 (6 bases). The CDR3 contains 15 residues. Germline V gene sequence: CDR1 MNHNS, CDR2 SASEGT. The ends were cut back, 4 bases at V and 6 bases at J, with 16 bases in the middle. CDR3 in amino acids: CASSVVVGGGQPQHF. The CDR3 DNA reads TGTGCCAGCAGTGTAGTAGTAGGGGGTGGTCAGCCCCAGCATTTT.

The chain is built from TRBV30 and TRBJ1-1, with D possibly TRBD1 on 6 matching bases. Germline CDR1 reads GTSNPN; CDR2 reads SVGIG (reference sequence). V lost 8 bases to trimming and J lost 11 bases, with 33 bases between them. The CDR3 totals 16 residues. CDR3 DNA sequence: TGTGCCCGGGGAGGGGCAGGGGCAGCAGGCCTTTTAGGGGCTTTCTTT. Its translation is CARGGAGAAGLLGAFF.

This clone was observed a handful of times. The gene calls are TRBV2 and TRBJ1-4; maybe TRBD1 (6 bases). V dropped 3 bases and J dropped 8 bases, with 7 bases sitting between them. Germline values: CDR1 SNHLY, CDR2 FYNNEI. The CDR3 has 12 residues. The CDR3 bases are TGTGCCAGCAGTGATCAGGGGGAAAAACTGTTTTTT. Its protein product is CASSDQGEKLFF. Variable domain in full (rest from reference TRBV2 and TRBJ1-4): EPEVTQTPSHQVTQMGQEVILRCVPISNHLYFYWYRQILGQKVEFLVSFYNNEISEKSEIFDDQFSVERPDGSNFTLKIRSTKLEDSAMYFCASSDQGEKLFFGSGTQLSVL.

This chain uses TRBV7-2 with TRBJ2-3, with a possible D match to TRBD2 (5 bases). V lost 1 base, J lost 5 bases, and 7 bases lay in between. The V gene's germline CDR1 is SGHTA and CDR2 FQGNSA. This CDR3 is built from 13 residues. The chain's CDR3 is CASSLGSGDTQYF. DNA of the CDR3: TGTGCCAGCAGCTTAGGGAGCGGAGATACGCAGTATTTT.

Relative to its sample, this clone is medium-sized (0.01 to 0.1%). CDR3 nucleotides: TGTGCCAGCAGCTTAGGGGTCCGGGTTGCTGAGCAGTTCTTC. Encoded protein: CASSLGVRVAEQFF. The chain combines TRBV7-2 with TRBJ2-1; unclear D gene. The CDR3 contains 14 residues. The V and J ends lost 1 base and 9 bases respectively, with 13 bases between them. CDR1 SGHTA and CDR2 FQGNSA come from the germline V gene.

This clone was seen a single time. J is TRBJ1-3 and V is TRBV30; weak D call: TRBD1 (5 bases). The germline CDR1 and CDR2 sequences are GTSNPN and SVGIG (reference sequence). V shed 1 base and J shed 0 bases, with 13 bases lying between them. The CDR3 consists of 16 residues. The CDR3 nucleotides read TGTGCCTGGAGTGGGGACTTTCAAAGCTCTGGAAACACCATATATTTT. Its protein product is CAWSGDFQSSGNTIYF.

This chain uses TRBV4-1 with TRBJ1-4; D not resolved. The CDR3 has 16 residues. CDR1 is MGHRA, CDR2 YSYEKL, per germline. The V end was cut by 1 base, the J end by 5 bases, with 14 bases between. CDR3 sequence reads: CASSQVGHRKNEKLFF. CDR3 DNA sequence: TGCGCCAGCAGCCAAGTCGGTCACAGAAAGAATGAAAAACTGTTTTTT.

This clone was detected only a few times. The chain recombines TRBV6-1 with TRBJ1-2; 7 positions agree with TRBD1. The V segment lost 5 bases and the J segment 6 bases; nucleotides outside the gene matches: 6. Germline CDR1 is MNHNS and CDR2 is SASEGT. CDR3 length equals 13 residues. In DNA, the CDR3 is TGTGCCAGCAGTATACAGGGGTTCAATGGCTACACCTTC. It encodes CASSIQGFNGYTF.

The J gene is TRBJ1-5, the V gene TRBV10-2, with 11 bases fitting TRBD1. The CDR3 spans 16 residues. J gave up 3 bases and V 4 bases, and 5 bases lay outside the gene matches. Looked up from germline, CDR1 is WSHSY and CDR2 is SAAADI. CDR3 bases: TGCGCCAGCAGTGGGACAGGGGGCGCCGTCAATCAGCCCCAGCATTTT. Translation gives CASSGTGGAVNQPQHF.

On this clone: Its ends do not fully match the called genes, so a read error is possible. J is TRBJ2-5 and V is TRBV11-3; a possible D gene is TRBD2 (5 bases). The CDR3 loop spans 14 amino acids. Germline CDR1 and CDR2: SGHNT and YENEEA. The CDR3 loop reads CASSLDEGGETQYF. The CDR3 nucleotides are TGTGCCAGCAGCCTAGATGAGGGTGGGGAGACCCAGTACTTC.

The chain recombines TRBV5-5 with TRBJ2-2; tentatively, D is TRBD2 (5 bases). V was shortened by 0 bases and J by 9 bases, with 6 bases between the two germline ends. CDR3 length: 12 residues. Germline CDR1 reads SGHKS; CDR2 reads YYEKEE (reference sequence). CDR3 coding DNA: TGTGCCAGCAGCTTGGCCGGGAGGGAGCTGTTTTTT. Amino acid sequence: CASSLAGRELFF.

V is TRBV19 and J is TRBJ2-1; tentatively, D is TRBD1 (6 bases). The V and J ends lost 5 bases and 7 bases respectively, with 18 bases between them. The CDR3 covers 15 residues. Germline values: CDR1 LNHDA, CDR2 SQIVND (reference sequence). CDR3: CASSSPGTNRNEQFF. For the CDR3, the DNA is TGTGCCAGTAGTTCACCTGGGACAAACAGGAATGAGCAGTTCTTC.

The rearrangement joins TRBV5-1 to TRBJ2-7; TRBD2 is a possible D gene (6 bases). Germline assignment: CDR1 SGHRS and CDR2 YFSETQ. The V gene lost 4 bases and the J gene lost 1 base, with 15 bases spanning the gap. There are 15 residues in the CDR3. In nucleotides, the CDR3 is TGCGCCAGCAGCCCTCAAGGAGGGCATTCCTACGAGCAGTACTTC. Its protein product is CASSPQGGHSYEQYF.

This clone came up once. The rearrangement links TRBV27 to TRBJ1-2; 8 bases fit TRBD1. J was trimmed by 4 bases and V by 5 bases; bases with no gene match: 6. CDR3 length equals 14 residues. Germline CDR1 and CDR2: MNHEY and SMNVEV (reference sequence). CDR3: CASSPQGAPYGYTF. CDR3 nucleotides: TGTGCCAGCAGTCCCCAGGGGGCTCCCTATGGCTACACCTTC.

This chain connects TRBV5-4 to TRBJ2-3, with 9 bases aligning to TRBD2. The J segment lost 5 bases and the V segment lost 4 bases, leaving 8 bases of the junction unmatched. Germline V gene data show CDR1 as SGHNT and CDR2 as YYREEE (reference sequence). The CDR3 has 15 amino acids. The CDR3 DNA reads as TGTGCCAGCAGCCCTGGGGCGGGGGGGCAAGATACGCAGTATTTT. As protein: CASSPGAGGQDTQYF.

The chain uses TRBV6-1 and TRBJ1-1; D is uncertain. This CDR3 has 13 amino acids. CDR1 is MNHNS and CDR2 is SASEGT in the germline V gene. V was shortened by 4 bases and J by 4 bases, with 10 bases between the two germline ends. CDR3 sequence reads: CASSVGVSTEAFF. The DNA of the CDR3 is TGTGCCAGCAGTGTGGGAGTGAGCACTGAAGCTTTCTTT.

This CDR3 is CASSSGTENEKLFF. The CDR3 DNA sequence: TGTGCCAGCAGTAGCGGGACGGAAAATGAAAAACTGTTTTTT. The J gene is TRBJ1-4, the V gene TRBV28, with D maybe TRBD1 (5 bases). V lost 5 bases and J lost 5, with 12 bases in between. CDR3 length equals 14 residues. The V gene's germline CDR1 is MDHEN and CDR2 SYDVKM.

This chain joins TRBV2 and TRBJ2-6; perhaps TRBD1 as D (5 bases). The CDR3 spans 15 residues. Per the germline V gene, CDR1 is SNHLY and CDR2 is FYNNEI. V was trimmed by 6 bases and J by 0 bases, leaving 9 bases between them. DNA of the CDR3: TGTGCCAGCAGGTCAGGACACTCTGGGGCCAACGTCCTGACTTTC. The encoded protein is CASRSGHSGANVLTF.

The J gene is TRBJ2-5, the V gene TRBV7-9; possible D gene TRBD2, 6 bases. V lost 2 bases, J lost 4 bases, and 14 bases lay in between. Per the germline V gene, CDR1 is SEHNR and CDR2 is FQNEAQ (reference sequence). The CDR3 is 15 residues long. For the CDR3, the DNA is TGTGCCAGCAGCTTACCCAAGCTGGGGGGAGAGACCCAGTACTTC. Protein sequence: CASSLPKLGGETQYF. Variable domain in full (rest from reference TRBV7-9 and TRBJ2-5): DTGVSQNPRHKITKRGQNVTFRCDPISEHNRLYWYRQTLGQGPEFLTYFQNEAQLEKSRLLSDRFSAERPKGSFSTLEIQRTEQGDSAMYLCASSLPKLGGETQYFGPGTRLLVL.